The entry below describes one T cell receptor (beta chain). This sample was taken from a study of shared clonotypes between healthy human individuals. In the original analysis: ImmunoSEQ junction-only sequences lacked quality scores, so their filtering differed. Method: immunoSEQ multiplex PCR; TCRdb's copy keeps in-frame clones and lacks some. Clone size and the V and J calls come from that table; the DNA yielded D and trimming. The sample lists over 700,000 clones, over 60% occurring once. The germline V gene has CDR1 SGDLS and CDR2 YYNGEE. The CDR3 runs to 17 residues. Losses at the gene ends were 4 bases for V and 4 bases for J; bases not matched to a gene: 14.

This sequence joins TRBV9 and TRBJ2-1; 7 nucleotides match TRBD2. The sequenced sample was memory CD4+ T cells sorted from blood. Subset here: CD45RA-negative fraction. The origin of this receptor is a woman in her twenties or thirties in good health. The CDR3 sequence: CASSPTRGSGLYNEQFF. CDR3 coding DNA: TGTGCCAGCAGCCCGACCCGGGGTAGCGGGCTTTACAATGAGCAGTTCTTC.